This TCR beta chain was recovered during a study of T cell clonotyping in hematopoietic cell transplantation. Measured with immunoSEQ multiplex PCR; TCRdb has only the in-frame clones, and not every one. The sample gives 20,000 to 30,000 clones, around 84% of which show up once; 24% is in the top ten. Indicated time point: recipient sample about 28 days before transplant, after cytoreduction. This receptor was obtained from a woman in her sixties with acute myeloid leukemia. Some clones in this sample may be carry-over from other donors' samples. The sequenced sample was peripheral blood mononuclear cells, obtained before stem cell transplant.

The CDR3 region is CASSLSGLVTEAFF. CDR3 sequence (DNA): TGTGCCAGCAGTTTATCAGGGTTAGTGACTGAAGCTTTCTTT. This rearrangement joins TRBV27 to TRBJ1-1; D unclear. The V end lost 0 bases, the J end lost 5 bases, and 10 bases lay between the germline ends. Germline values: CDR1 MNHEY, CDR2 SMNVEV (reference sequence). CDR3 size: 14 residues.